This entry concerns a single T cell receptor (beta chain). Its cognate antigen has yet to be identified. Base qualities were left out, and no much larger clone turns up one base away. The collaborating institutions used their own protocols to collect whole blood in K2EDTA tubes. Collaborator samples were shipped for TCRbeta analysis as frozen whole blood, isolated PBMCs, or DNA extracted from either sample type. This sample stems from a study of blood T cell repertoires in COVID-19 (dated by TCRdb to about 2020). For the study in its entirety: Samples covering the acute and convalescent phases of COVID-19 were provided by collaborators in the United States, Italy and Spain. The prospective study material was composed of cDNA or gDNA derived from T cells, B-cell-depleted T cells, or PBMCs. Subjects who had been exposed to COVID-19, were actively infected with it, or had recovered from it provided the deeply sampled blood TCRbeta repertoires that made up the dataset. The repertoires were released in a freely available public database intended as a resource for research on the immune response to SARS-CoV-2. The samples were drawn from the first 160 participants of the ongoing ImmuneRACE study and from about 1,200 subjects provided by 6 global collaborators. Nearly every sample came with metadata listing a de-identified subject ID, COVID-19 status, age in years and sex. Where available, HLA class I and class II types were taken from metadata supplied by the sample provider and were not determined by assay-based typing.

TCRbeta CDR3 regions were amplified from genomic DNA by means of the immunoSEQ Assay, a bias-controlled multiplex PCR. The published analysis was carried out like this. Within the assay, amplification of reference gene primers was used to estimate how many nucleated cells each sample contained. To quantify the absolute abundance of each unique TCRbeta CDR3 rearrangement, sequence reads were collapsed and filtered. For each sample, productive Simpson clonality was calculated as the square root of Simpson's diversity index across productive rearrangements. The table was pulled from immuneACCESS by TCRdb, which kept in-frame rearrangements only. Such tables lose some clones; where checked, under half of the loss comes from unresolved V genes, and the rest has no known cause. The DNA was the basis for D and trimming; V, J and clone size are from that table. Across this sample there are about 190,000 clones, with 70% to 90% seen only once. The leading ten clones occupy roughly 4.6% of the sample.

Broad study findings and their caveats: Clinical and demographic metadata were provided uncurated, with the amount varying by source and participant.

The germline V gene sets CDR1 to MNHEY and CDR2 to SVGAGI. The junction shows trimming of 6 bases on V and 7 bases on J, and the gene matches do not reach 6 bases of it. From its cysteine to its phenylalanine, the CDR3 spans 14 amino acids. This entry keeps only the CDR3 DNA: 42 bases, framed from base 1. Sequences were obtained from peripheral blood. The chain links TRBV6-5 with TRBJ2-2; 9 nucleotides in the junction match TRBD1. The clonotype comes from a woman in her 70s with active or convalescent COVID-19. The nucleotide sequence is given as TGTGCCAGCAGGAGGACAGGGGTTGGCGGGGAGCTGTTTTTT. Translation gives CASRRTGVGGELFF.